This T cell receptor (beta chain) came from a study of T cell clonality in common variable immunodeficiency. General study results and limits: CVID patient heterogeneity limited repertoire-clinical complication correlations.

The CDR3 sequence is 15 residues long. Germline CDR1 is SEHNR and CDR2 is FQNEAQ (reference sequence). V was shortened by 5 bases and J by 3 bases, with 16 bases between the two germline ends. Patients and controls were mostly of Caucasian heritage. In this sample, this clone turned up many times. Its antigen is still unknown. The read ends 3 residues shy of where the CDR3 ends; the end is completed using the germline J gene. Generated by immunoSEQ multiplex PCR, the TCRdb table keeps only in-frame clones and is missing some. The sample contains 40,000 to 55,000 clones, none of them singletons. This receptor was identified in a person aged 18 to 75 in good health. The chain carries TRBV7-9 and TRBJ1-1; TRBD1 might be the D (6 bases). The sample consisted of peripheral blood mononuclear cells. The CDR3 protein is CASSPGTNRDTEAFF. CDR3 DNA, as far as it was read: TGTGCCAGCAGCCCGGGGACAAATAGGGACACTGAA.